This T cell receptor (beta chain) was retrieved from a study of blood T cells in healthy people across ages. Overall study findings and caveats: Per million T cells, TCR beta diversity dropped roughly linearly as age increased. More naive CD4+ cells and higher diversity were found in long-lived than in aged donors.

Each of the donors had approximately 10 milliliters of peripheral blood drawn into EDTA-treated Vacutainer tubes. This clonotype turned up a few times. What it binds is unknown. V was pared by 6 bases and J by 7 bases, with 16 bases between. Germline-derived CDR1 and CDR2 are MNHEY and SVGEGT. The CDR3 runs to 13 residues. Then a second PCR, running about 7 to 11 cycles, was carried out with a sample-barcoded 5' primer and a J-beta primer mix. The template-switch adaptor was a 5' adaptor with 12 random nucleotides. It tagged each cDNA molecule. TCRdb fed the 5' RACE reads into MiXCR, producing one record per CDR3 protein. The repertoire consists of 630,000 or so distinct CDR3 sequences, with approximately 30% occurring once and the leading ten covering about 15%.

The sample consisted of blood. This clonotype was obtained from an elderly woman in good health. J is TRBJ2-7 and V is TRBV6-2 or TRBV6-3, with D possibly being TRBD2 (7 bases). For the CDR3, the DNA is TGTGCCAGCAGCCCATGGGGGGGCAGTGAGCAGTACTTC. This sequence encodes CASSPWGGSEQYF.